The 22 T cell receptor beta chains below come from one sample, sequenced in a study of T cell responses to AZD1222 COVID-19 vaccine. Some clones are missing from TCRdb's copy, which holds only in-frame ones; the method was immunoSEQ multiplex PCR. The sample includes 120,000 or so clones, roughly 88% of them seen just once. This sample comprised peripheral blood, obtained on day 0 of AZD1222 vaccination. The receptors here all came from an adult in good health.

This clone was observed a few times. The chain combines TRBV10-3 with TRBJ2-6; no reliable D call. The CDR3 is made up of 15 amino acids. V was cut by 8 bases and J by 4 bases, with 15 bases left in between. Germline V CDR1 and CDR2: ENHRY, SYGVKD. CDR3 nucleotide sequence: TGTGCCATCGCTAAGGGCAGTACCGGGGCCAACGTCCTGACTTTC. Encoded protein: CAIAKGSTGANVLTF.

The gene calls are TRBV5-5 and TRBJ1-5; D not certain. CDR1 is SGHKS and CDR2 is YYEKEE in the germline V gene (reference sequence). The CDR3 runs to 14 residues. Between the trimmed V and J ends, which lost 0 bases and 9 bases, there was a span of 13 bases. The CDR3 sequence is CASSLGTPGGPQHF. The CDR3 nucleotides are TGTGCCAGCAGCTTGGGGACCCCAGGAGGGCCCCAGCATTTT.

The J gene is TRBJ2-5, the V gene TRBV10-1, with 10 bases that match TRBD2. V was clipped by 5 bases and J by 5 bases; unmatched bases: 2. CDR3 size: 13 residues. The V gene's germline CDR1 is WNHNN and CDR2 SYGVQD (reference sequence). As DNA, the CDR3 is TGCGCCAGCAGTCTAGCGGGAGCCGAGACCCAGTACTTC. It specifies CASSLAGAETQYF.

CDR3 nucleotides: TGTGCCAGCAGTGCGCCGAACTATGGCTACACCTTC. Its protein is CASSAPNYGYTF. V is TRBV7-9 and J is TRBJ1-2; D is undetermined. V was trimmed by 6 bases and J by 2 bases, leaving 7 bases between them. CDR1 and CDR2 from the germline V gene are SEHNR and FQNEAQ (reference sequence). The CDR3 is 12 amino acids.

This clone was observed a handful of times. The gene calls are TRBV7-9 and TRBJ2-3; no reliable D call. CDR1 SEHNR and CDR2 FQNEAQ come from the germline V gene (reference sequence). V shed 1 base and J shed 5 bases, with 10 bases lying between them. The CDR3 consists of 14 residues. DNA of the CDR3: TGTGCCAGCAGCTTAGGGCCAAGTCAAGATACGCAGTATTTT. This encodes CASSLGPSQDTQYF.

This rearrangement joins TRBV6-5 to TRBJ2-2; no firm D call. In germline, CDR1 is MNHEY, CDR2 SVGAGI. The CDR3 is 12 amino acids. Trimming stripped 7 bases from V and 6 bases from J, with 9 bases between. CDR3 sequence reads: CASMLGSGELFF. Written as DNA, the CDR3 is TGTGCCAGCATGTTGGGGTCCGGGGAGCTGTTTTTT.

The rearrangement joins TRBV5-1 to TRBJ2-3; the match to TRBD2 covers 10 bases. Trimming removed 4 bases from V and 2 bases from J; junction bases left unmatched: 7. The CDR3 runs 16 residues. Germline CDR1 and CDR2: SGHRS and YFSETQ. The CDR3 sequence: CASSLYGTSDTDTQYF. The CDR3, as DNA: TGCGCCAGCAGCCTCTACGGGACTAGCGACACAGATACGCAGTATTTT.

The chain couples TRBV6-5 to TRBJ1-5, with a tentative D call TRBD1 (6 bases). V was cut by 6 bases and J by 0 bases, with 12 bases left in between. The CDR3 length is 15 residues. CDR1 is MNHEY and CDR2 is SVGAGI in the germline V gene. CDR3 protein: CASSRTADSNQPQHF. CDR3 nucleotide sequence: TGTGCCAGCAGCAGGACAGCCGATAGCAATCAGCCCCAGCATTTT.

V gene TRBV27 combines with J gene TRBJ2-2; D remains unclear. V lost 3 bases and J lost 7, with 12 bases in between. The CDR3 loop spans 14 amino acids. From germline, CDR1 is MNHEY and CDR2 SMNVEV (reference sequence). The CDR3, as DNA: TGTGCCAGCAGTTTCCAAGGGCGTCACGGGGAGCTGTTTTTT. It specifies CASSFQGRHGELFF.

V is TRBV6-2 or TRBV6-3 and J is TRBJ2-3; D uncertain. V lost 0 bases, J lost 10 bases, and 8 bases lay in between. This CDR3 is built from 12 residues. Germline loops: CDR1 MNHEY, CDR2 SVGEGT. CDR3 region: CASSYSIEAQYF. Here the CDR3 DNA reads TGTGCCAGCAGTTACTCCATAGAAGCGCAGTATTTT.

The gene calls are TRBV6-2 or TRBV6-3 and TRBJ2-1, with 7 bases aligning to TRBD1. Germline-derived CDR1 and CDR2 are MNHEY and SVGEGT. CDR3 size: 15 residues. Germline trimming cut 2 bases from V and 4 bases from J; bases unmatched to any gene: 5. In DNA form, the CDR3 reads TGTGCCAGCAGTTACCGAGGGGGCCATTACAATGAGCAGTTCTTC. It specifies CASSYRGGHYNEQFF.

This clone was counted once. The chain's CDR3 is CASSLRVSPMNTEAFF. CDR3 DNA: TGTGCCAGCAGCTTGAGGGTCAGCCCTATGAACACTGAAGCTTTCTTT. This chain uses TRBV5-4 with TRBJ1-1; D is uncertain. The germline V gene has CDR1 SGHNT and CDR2 YYREEE (reference sequence). This CDR3 has 16 residues. Trimming removed 1 base at V and 0 bases at J, with 13 bases between.

This sequence joins TRBV7-9 and TRBJ2-5; D is uncertain. The germline gives CDR1 SEHNR, CDR2 FQNEAQ (reference sequence). Trimming removed 3 bases from V and 4 bases from J, with 6 bases in between. The CDR3 has 12 residues. DNA of the CDR3: TGTGCCAGCAGCTTCACTCGAGAGACCCAGTACTTC. Translating gives CASSFTRETQYF.

V gene TRBV6-2 or TRBV6-3 combines with J gene TRBJ1-2, with TRBD1 matching over 9 bases. Trimming cost V 5 bases and J 5 bases; bases outside gene matches: 9. The CDR3 loop spans 15 amino acids. From germline, CDR1 is MNHEY and CDR2 SVGEGT. The CDR3 nucleotides are TGTGCCAGCAGTGCCCCCGGGACAGGGAAGTATGGCTACACCTTC. Translated, it gives CASSAPGTGKYGYTF.

This rearrangement joins TRBV19 to TRBJ1-1, with D unclear. Trimming removed 5 bases at V and 0 bases at J, with 10 bases between. Germline assignment: CDR1 LNHDA and CDR2 SQIVND (reference sequence). The CDR3 is 14 amino acids. The DNA of the CDR3 is TGTGCCAGTAGTTATAACAGTCTGAACACTGAAGCTTTCTTT. It specifies CASSYNSLNTEAFF.

The chain couples TRBV12-3 or TRBV12-4 to TRBJ1-5; possible D gene TRBD1, 6 bases. The CDR3 has 13 residues. V lost 7 bases and J lost 4, with 11 bases in between. The CDR3 region is CASTDDRNQPQHF. CDR3 bases: TGTGCCAGCACCGATGACAGGAATCAGCCCCAGCATTTT.

The CDR3 nucleotides are TGTGCCTGGAGCGGACGACAGGGTTTAGAATATGGCTACACCTTC. Protein: CAWSGRQGLEYGYTF. The chain uses TRBV30 and TRBJ1-2, with 7 bases identical to TRBD1. CDR3 length: 15 amino acids. Trimming cost V 3 bases and J 5 bases; bases outside gene matches: 12. CDR1 is GTSNPN, CDR2 SVGIG, per germline (reference sequence). The full variable domain, completed using reference TRBV30 and TRBJ1-2, is SQTIHQWPATLVQPVGSPLSLECTVEGTSNPNLYWYRQAAGRGLQLLFYSVGIGQISSEVPQNLSASRPQDRQFILSSKKLLLSDSGFYLCAWSGRQGLEYGYTFGSGTRLTVV.

V and J are TRBV9 and TRBJ1-4; the match to TRBD1 covers 7 bases. Trimming removed 3 bases from V and 3 bases from J; junction bases left unmatched: 5. The CDR3 spans 15 residues. Germline-derived CDR1 and CDR2 are SGDLS and YYNGEE. The CDR3 sequence is CASSGVTGSNEKLFF. CDR3 in DNA: TGTGCCAGCAGCGGGGTGACAGGGTCTAATGAAAAACTGTTTTTT.

The gene calls are TRBV28 and TRBJ1-2; D may be TRBD1 (5 bases). The length of the CDR3 is 14 residues. Germline V CDR1 and CDR2: MDHEN, SYDVKM. Trimming took off 2 bases at V and 4 bases at J, with 11 bases between the two ends. CDR3 sequence: CASSLGGLSYGYTF. CDR3 bases: TGTGCCAGCAGTTTAGGGGGGTTGAGCTATGGCTACACCTTC.

The CDR3 bases are TGTGCCATCAGAAGGGTTGACACTGAAGCTTTCTTT. Translation gives CAIRRVDTEAFF. The gene calls are TRBV10-3 and TRBJ1-1; D is ambiguous. Trimming removed 6 bases from V and 3 bases from J, with 8 bases in between. Germline loops: CDR1 ENHRY, CDR2 SYGVKD. The CDR3 is 12 residues long.

The rearrangement uses TRBV6-4 and TRBJ2-2; TRBD2 aligns across 8 bases. This CDR3 has 14 amino acids. Germline values: CDR1 MRHNA, CDR2 SNTAGT. The V gene end was trimmed by 3 bases and the J gene end by 6 bases; junction bases not matched to a gene: 3. As DNA, the CDR3 is TGTGCCAGCAGTGAAAGCGGGGGATCCGGGGAGCTGTTTTTT. Translated, it gives CASSESGGSGELFF.

The chain recombines TRBV6-1 with TRBJ1-5; tentative D call: TRBD1 (5 bases). This CDR3 is built from 13 residues. Trimming took 3 bases from V and 7 from J, leaving 10 bases between them. In germline, CDR1 is MNHNS, CDR2 SASEGT. The CDR3 loop reads CASSEGETQPQHF. CDR3 DNA sequence: TGTGCCAGCAGTGAGGGGGAAACCCAGCCCCAGCATTTT.